The 5 T cell receptor beta chains below come from one sample, sequenced in a study of blood T cell repertoires in COVID-19. Using immunoSEQ multiplex PCR, the repertoire was profiled, and TCRdb retains in-frame clones only, with some absent. This sample yields 45,000 to 60,000 clones, of which roughly nine tenths are seen a single time; around 1.6% belongs to the top ten. The specimen was peripheral blood. The receptors were sampled from a man aged 55 to 69 with acute or convalescent COVID-19.

V is TRBV28 and J is TRBJ1-5; TRBD1 might be the D (5 bases). Germline V lookup: CDR1 MDHEN, CDR2 SYDVKM. V shed 5 bases and J shed 3 bases, with 14 bases lying between them. The CDR3 covers 15 residues. The CDR3 DNA follows: TGTGCCAGCAGTCCACCCGGGACTCACAATCAGCCCCAGCATTTT. This codes for CASSPPGTHNQPQHF.

V is TRBV7-6 and J is TRBJ1-1, with D uncertain. V was pared by 5 bases and J by 3 bases, with 16 bases between. There are 15 residues in the CDR3. Germline CDR1 and CDR2: SGHVS and FNYEAQ. This CDR3 reads CASSPYTRDDTEAFF. The CDR3 coding sequence is TGTGCCAGCAGCCCATATACGCGAGATGACACTGAAGCTTTCTTT.

The chain links TRBV3-1 (or the pseudogene TRBV3-2) to TRBJ2-7; possibly TRBD2 for D (6 bases). Germline V gives CDR1 LGHDT, CDR2 YNNKEL (reference sequence). The CDR3 covers 13 residues. V was pared by 3 bases and J by 11 bases, with 17 bases between. In nucleotides, the CDR3 is TGTGCCAGCAGCCAGGTTTCCGGGAGAGAAGAGTACTTC. This sequence encodes CASSQVSGREEYF.

The genes are TRBV19 and TRBJ1-5; no reliable D call. Trimming pared 1 base from V and 7 bases from J, leaving 17 bases between. The CDR3 is 16 residues long. Germline V gives CDR1 LNHDA, CDR2 SQIVND (reference sequence). The CDR3 here is CASSIVRGYFEQPQHF. The CDR3 DNA sequence: TGTGCCAGTAGTATAGTTCGGGGATATTTCGAGCAGCCCCAGCATTTT. The entire variable domain, with the rest obtained from reference TRBV19 and TRBJ1-5, is as follows: DGGITQSPKYLFRKEGQNVTLSCEQNLNHDAMYWYRQDPGQGLRLIYYSQIVNDFQKGDIAEGYSVSREKKESFPLTVTSAQKNPTAFYLCASSIVRGYFEQPQHFGDGTRLSIL.

V and J are TRBV10-2 and TRBJ2-7; 10 bases line up with TRBD1. The length of the CDR3 is 16 residues. The V gene's germline CDR1 is WSHSY and CDR2 SAAADI. Germline trimming cut 1 base from V and 2 bases from J; bases unmatched to any gene: 5. This chain's CDR3 is CASSELSGTGAYEQYF. The CDR3 bases are TGCGCCAGCAGTGAGTTATCCGGGACAGGGGCCTACGAGCAGTACTTC.